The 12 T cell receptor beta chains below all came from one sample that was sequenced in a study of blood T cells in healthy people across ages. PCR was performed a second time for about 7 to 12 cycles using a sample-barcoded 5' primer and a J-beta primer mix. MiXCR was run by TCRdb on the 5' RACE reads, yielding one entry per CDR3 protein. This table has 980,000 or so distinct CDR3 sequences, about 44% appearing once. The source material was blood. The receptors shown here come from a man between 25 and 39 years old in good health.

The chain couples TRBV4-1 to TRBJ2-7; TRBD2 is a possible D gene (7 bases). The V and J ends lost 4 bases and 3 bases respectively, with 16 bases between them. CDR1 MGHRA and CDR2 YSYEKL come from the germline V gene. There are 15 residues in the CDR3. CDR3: CASSRTRGAVYEQYF. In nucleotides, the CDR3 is TGCGCCAGCAGCCGGACACGGGGGGCAGTCTACGAGCAGTACTTC.

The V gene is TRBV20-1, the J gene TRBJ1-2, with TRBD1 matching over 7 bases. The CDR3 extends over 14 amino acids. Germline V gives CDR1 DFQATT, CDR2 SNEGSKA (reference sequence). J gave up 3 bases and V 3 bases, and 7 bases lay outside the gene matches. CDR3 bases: TGCAGTGCTAGTCTCCCTGGACAGGACTATGGCTACACCTTC. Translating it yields CSASLPGQDYGYTF.

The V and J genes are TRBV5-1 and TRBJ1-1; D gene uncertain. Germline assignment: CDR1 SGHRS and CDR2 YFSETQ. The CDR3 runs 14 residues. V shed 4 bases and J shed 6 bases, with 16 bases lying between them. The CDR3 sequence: CASSPELTNPEAFF. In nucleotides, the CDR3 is TGCGCCAGCAGCCCCGAACTAACGAATCCTGAAGCTTTCTTT.

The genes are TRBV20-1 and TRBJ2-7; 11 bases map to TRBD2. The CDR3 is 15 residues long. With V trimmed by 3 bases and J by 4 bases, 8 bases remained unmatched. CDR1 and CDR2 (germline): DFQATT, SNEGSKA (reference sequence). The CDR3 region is CSASASGGSQYEQYF. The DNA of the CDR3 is TGCAGTGCTAGTGCTAGCGGGGGGTCCCAATACGAGCAGTACTTC.

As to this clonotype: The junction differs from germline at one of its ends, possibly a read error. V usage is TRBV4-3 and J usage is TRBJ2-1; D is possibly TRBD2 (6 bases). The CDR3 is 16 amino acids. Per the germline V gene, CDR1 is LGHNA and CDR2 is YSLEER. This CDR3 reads CASSQDLASSHNEQFF. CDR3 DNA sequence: TGCGCCAGCAGCCAAGACCTAGCGAGCTCCCACAATGAGCAGTTCTTC.

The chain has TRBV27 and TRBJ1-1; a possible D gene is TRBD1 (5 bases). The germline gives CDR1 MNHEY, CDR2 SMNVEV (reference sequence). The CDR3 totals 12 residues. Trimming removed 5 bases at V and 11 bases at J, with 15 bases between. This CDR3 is CASSPPGAQAFF. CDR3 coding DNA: TGTGCCAGCAGTCCCCCCGGGGCGCAGGCTTTCTTT.

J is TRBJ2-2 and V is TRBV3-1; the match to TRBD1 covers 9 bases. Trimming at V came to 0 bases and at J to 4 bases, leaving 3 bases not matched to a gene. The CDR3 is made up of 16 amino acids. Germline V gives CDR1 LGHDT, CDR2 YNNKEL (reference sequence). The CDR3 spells CASSQDRGQGTGELFF. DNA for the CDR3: TGTGCCAGCAGCCAAGATCGGGGACAGGGCACCGGGGAGCTGTTTTTT.

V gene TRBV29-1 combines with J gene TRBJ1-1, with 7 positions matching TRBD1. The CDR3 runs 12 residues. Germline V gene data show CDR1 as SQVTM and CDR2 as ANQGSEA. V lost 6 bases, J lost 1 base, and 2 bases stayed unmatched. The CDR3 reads CSVRQGNTEAFF. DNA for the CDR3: TGCAGCGTCAGACAGGGGAACACTGAAGCTTTCTTT.

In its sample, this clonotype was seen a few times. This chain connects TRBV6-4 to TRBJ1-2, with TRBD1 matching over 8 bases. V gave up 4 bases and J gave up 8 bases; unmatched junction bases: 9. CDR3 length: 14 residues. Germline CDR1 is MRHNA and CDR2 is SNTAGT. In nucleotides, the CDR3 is TGTGCCAGCAGTGTTCTCGGACAGGGCGGAGGCTACACCTTC. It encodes CASSVLGQGGGYTF.

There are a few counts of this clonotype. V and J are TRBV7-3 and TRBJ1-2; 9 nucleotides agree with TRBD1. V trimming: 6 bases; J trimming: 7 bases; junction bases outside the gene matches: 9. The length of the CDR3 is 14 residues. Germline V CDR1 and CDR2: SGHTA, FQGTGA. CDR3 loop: CASSPTGGEGGYTF. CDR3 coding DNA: TGTGCCAGCAGTCCAACAGGGGGCGAGGGTGGCTACACCTTC.

The CDR3 DNA is TGCAGCGTTGAGGGCAGGGTTCCCGATGGCTACACCTTC. This sequence encodes CSVEGRVPDGYTF. This chain links TRBV29-1 with TRBJ1-2; D might be TRBD1 (5 bases). V shed 3 bases and J shed 6 bases, with 14 bases lying between them. CDR1 is SQVTM and CDR2 is ANQGSEA in the germline V gene. This CDR3 has 13 residues.

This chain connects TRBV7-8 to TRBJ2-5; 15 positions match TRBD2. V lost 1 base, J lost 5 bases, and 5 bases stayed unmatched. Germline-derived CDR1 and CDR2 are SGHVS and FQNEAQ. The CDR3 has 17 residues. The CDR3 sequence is CASSLGTSGGAKETQYF. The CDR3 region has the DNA TGTGCCAGCAGCTTAGGGACTAGCGGGGGGGCCAAGGAGACCCAGTACTTC.